The present TCR beta chain was sequenced within a study of T cell changes during pregnancy in multiple sclerosis. The germline V gene has CDR1 SGHAT and CDR2 FQNNGV. Germline trimming cut 5 bases from V and 2 bases from J; bases unmatched to any gene: 1. The CDR3 runs 13 residues. Produced via immunoSEQ multiplex PCR; TCRdb's table is partial and in-frame only. This sample carries 50,000 to 80,000 clones, more than 90% of them seen once, and the ten largest clones take 1.4%. V usage is TRBV11-2 and J usage is TRBJ1-2; TRBD1 matches 8 bases. Source: peripheral blood, taken in the second trimester of pregnancy. This clonotype originated in a female donor with multiple sclerosis, enrolled in a pregnancy study. The CDR3 sequence: CASSRDRNYGYTF. The CDR3, as DNA: TGTGCCAGCAGCCGGGACAGGAACTATGGCTACACCTTC.